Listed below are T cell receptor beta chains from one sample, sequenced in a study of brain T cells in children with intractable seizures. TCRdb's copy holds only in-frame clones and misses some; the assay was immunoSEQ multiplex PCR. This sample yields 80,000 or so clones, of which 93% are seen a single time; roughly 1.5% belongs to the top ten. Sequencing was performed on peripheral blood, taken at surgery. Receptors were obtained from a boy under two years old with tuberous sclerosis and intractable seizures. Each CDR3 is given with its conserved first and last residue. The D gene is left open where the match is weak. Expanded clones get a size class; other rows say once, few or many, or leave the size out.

CASSQETLPTSGRLTDTQYF TGCGCCAGCAGCCAAGAGACCCTTCCGACTAGCGGGAGACTCACAGATACGCAGTATTTT NA TRBV4-1 TRBD2 TRBJ2-3
CASSLVAQGNEKLFF TGTGCCAGCAGCTTAGTCGCCCAGGGGAATGAAAAACTGTTTTTT NA TRBV11-2 NA TRBJ1-4
CASSQGSVVNSPLHF TGTGCCAGCAGCCAAGGATCCGTCGTGAATTCACCCCTCCACTTT NA TRBV3-1/TRBV3-2 NA TRBJ1-6
CASSGTSNTGELFF TGTGCCAGCAGCGGGACATCGAACACCGGGGAGCTGTTTTTT once TRBV3-1/TRBV3-2 NA TRBJ2-2
CASSPLTPLKGTEAFF TGTGCCAGCAGCCCTTTAACCCCGTTGAAGGGCACTGAAGCTTTCTTT NA TRBV14 NA TRBJ1-1
CASSAEDSRVEGYTF TGTGCCAGCAGCGCGGAGGACAGCCGAGTGGAGGGCTACACCTTC NA TRBV7-9 NA TRBJ1-2
CASSIEQIAGGNYNEQFF TGTGCCAGTAGTATAGAACAAATCGCGGGGGGGAACTACAATGAGCAGTTCTTC NA TRBV19 TRBD2 TRBJ2-1
CASSAPDRAAEAFF TGTGCCAGTAGTGCACCGGACAGGGCCGCTGAAGCTTTCTTT NA TRBV19 TRBD1 TRBJ1-1
CASSSRYRGSYQETQYF TGTGCCAGCAGCTCCCGATATAGGGGGTCGTACCAAGAGACCCAGTACTTC NA TRBV7-9 NA TRBJ2-5
CASSQKRSSYNEQFF TGTGCCAGCAGCCAAAAGCGGAGTTCCTACAATGAGCAGTTCTTC NA TRBV5-4 NA TRBJ2-1
CASTYRLSVNEQFF TGTGCCAGTACCTACCGTCTGTCAGTCAATGAGCAGTTCTTC NA TRBV19 NA TRBJ2-1
CASSSTYTGYTF TGTGCCAGCAGCAGCACTTACACGGGCTACACCTTC NA TRBV3-1/TRBV3-2 NA TRBJ1-2
CATSRGLGNTIYF TGTGCCACTTCACGGGGACTCGGAAACACCATATATTTT once TRBV19 NA TRBJ1-3
CASSLENSPNTEAFF TGTGCCAGCAGCTTAGAAAATTCACCGAACACTGAAGCTTTCTTT NA TRBV7-2 NA TRBJ1-1
CAWTPRLRGITDTQYF TGTGCCTGGACCCCACGCCTCAGGGGTATCACAGATACGCAGTATTTT NA TRBV30 NA TRBJ2-3
CASSLVAGVANEKLFF TGTGCCAGCAGCTTGGTGGCCGGAGTGGCTAATGAAAAACTGTTTTTT NA TRBV7-9 NA TRBJ1-4
CAWAPRSFSYEQFF TGTGCCTGGGCCCCCCGGTCTTTCAGCTATGAGCAGTTCTTC NA TRBV30 NA TRBJ2-1
CAWSVLRGRTGGYTF TGTGCCTGGAGTGTACTAAGGGGCCGTACGGGAGGCTACACCTTC NA TRBV30 NA TRBJ1-2
CASSRYNEQFF TGTGCCAGCAGCCGTTACAATGAGCAGTTCTTC NA TRBV11-2 NA TRBJ2-1
CASSRITTIDRASGANVLTF TGTGCCAGCAGCCGAATAACCACCATCGACAGGGCCTCTGGGGCCAACGTCCTGACTTTC NA TRBV3-1/TRBV3-2 TRBD1 TRBJ2-6
CASSELDYGYTF TGCGCCAGCAGCGAGTTGGACTATGGCTACACCTTC NA TRBV5-1 NA TRBJ1-2
CAISEGRTGNTGELFF TGTGCCATCAGTGAAGGGAGGACAGGGAACACCGGGGAGCTGTTTTTT NA TRBV10-3 NA TRBJ2-2
CASSQLQGGYQETQYF TGTGCCAGCAGCCAACTCCAGGGCGGGTACCAAGAGACCCAGTACTTC NA TRBV5-5 NA TRBJ2-5
CASRERASGRADTDTQYF TGTGCCAGTAGAGAGAGGGCTAGCGGGAGGGCTGACACAGATACGCAGTATTTT NA TRBV19 TRBD2 TRBJ2-3
CASSLAANYGYTF TGTGCCAGCAGCTTGGCAGCAAACTATGGCTACACCTTC few TRBV7-9 NA TRBJ1-2
CSASYPGLARYF TGCAGTGCTAGTTACCCCGGACTAGCGAGGTACTTC NA TRBV20-1 TRBD2 TRBJ2-7
CASSGRGWGQPQHF TGTGCCAGCTCTGGCAGGGGGTGGGGTCAGCCCCAGCATTTT NA TRBV2 TRBD1 TRBJ1-5
CASSYSGTGGTEAFF TGTGCCAGCAGTTACTCCGGGACAGGGGGCACTGAAGCTTTCTTT NA TRBV6-5 TRBD1 TRBJ1-1
CASSSSNRAGYEQYF TGTGCCAGCAGTTCCTCAAACAGGGCGGGGTACGAGCAGTACTTC NA TRBV28 NA TRBJ2-7
CASSLAYNEQFF TGCGCCAGCAGCTTGGCCTACAATGAGCAGTTCTTC NA TRBV5-1 NA TRBJ2-1
CASRRKDSTEAFF TGTGCCAGCAGGAGAAAGGATAGCACTGAAGCTTTCTTT NA TRBV12-3/TRBV12-4 NA TRBJ1-1
CASGSLTERNQPQHF TGTGCCAGTGGATCCTTGACCGAGCGCAATCAGCCCCAGCATTTT NA TRBV6-5 NA TRBJ1-5
CASSQWGGEAFF TGTGCCAGCAGCCAATGGGGGGGAGAAGCTTTCTTT NA TRBV14 NA TRBJ1-1